The present T cell receptor beta chain was sequenced within a study of blood T cells in healthy people across ages. Findings and limits, study-wide: While age rose, TCR beta diversity per million T cells dropped in a roughly linear way. Greater diversity and more naive CD4+ cells were seen in long-lived donors than in aged donors. Unsorted PBMCs prevented conclusive naive versus antigen-experienced comparison.

The CDR3 extends over 16 amino acids. Trimming pared 5 bases from V and 5 bases from J, leaving 19 bases between. Germline CDR1 SEHNR, CDR2 FQNEAQ (reference sequence). Staff drew around 10 milliliters of peripheral blood from each donor. Combining a sample-barcoded 5' primer with a J-beta primer mix, a second PCR ran for roughly 7 to 12 cycles. TCRdb used MiXCR to reprocess the 5' RACE reads, holding one entry per CDR3 protein. The table lists approximately 770,000 distinct CDR3 sequences, 58% of them singletons, with 22% in the top ten. Turning to this clonotype: Antigen specificity is unknown.

The chain carries TRBV7-9 and TRBJ1-5; weak D call: TRBD1 (6 bases). This receptor was taken from a young man in good health. The sequencing sample was made of blood. CDR3 sequence (DNA): TGTGCCAGCAGCCCTTCCCAGGCAGGGGTCCATCAGCCCCAGCATTTT. It translates to CASSPSQAGVHQPQHF.